These T cell receptor beta chains were read from a single sample in a study of OX40 agonist ivuxolimab in advanced cancers. The data were produced by immunoSEQ multiplex PCR, yet TCRdb's version contains in-frame clones alone and is incomplete. The sample has fewer than 90,000 clones, 87% seen once. The material sequenced was CD4+ or CD8+ T cells sorted from blood, taken in a trial of the OX40 agonist ivuxolimab. Every receptor here comes from an adult with an advanced solid tumor such as melanoma, head and neck, liver or kidney cancer. The CDR3 runs from the conserved cysteine through the conserved F or W. D genes are given only for firm matches. The size of a clone is reported for some rows only, either as once, few or many, or as a class for expanded clones.

j_call d_call clone_size v_call cdr3_nt cdr3_aa
TRBJ1-3 TRBD1 few TRBV28 TGTGCCAGCAGCCTACAGGGGACTGGAAACACCATATATTTT CASSLQGTGNTIYF
TRBJ1-5 TRBD1 . TRBV2 TGTGCCAGCAGTGCGGACAGGGGAGTGAATCAGCCCCAGCATTTT CASSADRGVNQPQHF
TRBJ2-1 TRBD1 . TRBV2 TGTGCCAGCAGTGAATGGGGACAGGGCTCCTACAATGAGCAGTTCTTC CASSEWGQGSYNEQFF
TRBJ2-7 . once TRBV11-3 TGTGCCAGCAGCTCAGGCAGTGGATTGCGGGAAGCGGAGGAGCAGTACTTC CASSSGSGLREAEEQYF
TRBJ2-4 . . TRBV5-1 TGCGCCAGCAGCTTGGTTGGTGGATTAGCCAAAAACATTCAGTACTTC CASSLVGGLAKNIQYF
TRBJ1-4 . few TRBV19 TGTGCCAGTAGATCCCGGGAAAAACTGTTTTTT CASRSREKLFF
TRBJ2-4 . . TRBV27 TGTGCCAGCAGTGAGAGGGCCAAAAACATTCAGTACTTC CASSERAKNIQYF
TRBJ1-5 . few TRBV5-4 TGTGCCAGCAGCTTGGATTACAATCAGCCCCAGCATTTT CASSLDYNQPQHF
TRBJ2-7 TRBD2 . TRBV29-1 TGCAGCGCCTATTTGGGGGGGAATGCCGAGCAGTACTTC CSAYLGGNAEQYF
TRBJ1-1 TRBD1 . TRBV7-6 TGTGCCAGCAGCCCGGGACAGGGGTGGAGTGAAGCTTTCTTT CASSPGQGWSEAFF
TRBJ2-2 . . TRBV5-1 TGCGCCAGCAGCCCCCGGACTGGGAACACCGGGGAGCTGTTTTTT CASSPRTGNTGELFF
TRBJ1-4 . . TRBV5-1 TGCGCCAGCTCGAACACGGAGAATACTGCAACTAATGAAAAACTGTTTTTT CASSNTENTATNEKLFF
TRBJ2-1 . . TRBV5-6 TGTGCCAGCAGCTTGAGGCAGGCTTACAATGAGCAGTTCTTC CASSLRQAYNEQFF
TRBJ2-7 TRBD1 once TRBV5-6 TGTGCCAGCAGCGAATGGGACAGATACTACGAGCAGTACTTC CASSEWDRYYEQYF
TRBJ1-3 . . TRBV7-9 TGTGCCAGCAGCCCCGACGGCGGCTCTGGAAACACCATATATTTT CASSPDGGSGNTIYF
TRBJ2-7 TRBD2 . TRBV10-3 TGTGCCATCCGAGGGGGGACTAGCGGACCTGAGCAGTACTTC CAIRGGTSGPEQYF
TRBJ1-1 . . TRBV15 TGTGCCACCAGCAGAGATCTAATAGGGGGTTTGCGGGCTTTCTTT CATSRDLIGGLRAFF
TRBJ1-5 TRBD1 . TRBV6-6 TGTGCCAGCAGTTACTCGACAGGGGCGTATAATCAGCCCCAGCATTTT CASSYSTGAYNQPQHF
TRBJ2-1 . . TRBV7-6 TGTGCCAGCACCCCTCGGGTTCCCCGTGATCATAAATACAATGAGCAGTTCTTC CASTPRVPRDHKYNEQFF
TRBJ2-7 TRBD2 . TRBV5-6 TGTGCCAGCAGCAGAGGACTAGCGGGAGTCGGTGAGCAGTACTTC CASSRGLAGVGEQYF
TRBJ2-5 . . TRBV14 TGTGCCAGCAGCCCGCACGGAGGCGGAGAGACCCAGTACTTC CASSPHGGGETQYF
TRBJ2-7 . . TRBV28 TGTGCCAGCAGCCCTTCTGGCGGAAAAACATACGAGCAGTACTTC CASSPSGGKTYEQYF
TRBJ1-4 . . TRBV7-9 TGTGCCAGCAGCCAGGGGTTCGGGAATGAAAAACTGTTTTTT CASSQGFGNEKLFF
TRBJ1-1 . . TRBV15 TGTGCCACCAGCAGTGCTCTAGGGGGGTACACTGAAGCTTTCTTT CATSSALGGYTEAFF
TRBJ2-7 TRBD1 . TRBV4-1 TGCGCCAGCAGCCAAACAGGGGGTAGGTCCTACGAGCAGTACTTC CASSQTGGRSYEQYF
TRBJ1-1 . . TRBV28 TGTGCCAGCAGTTTCAGTAACAGACCCGAAGCTTTCTTT CASSFSNRPEAFF
TRBJ2-7 . . TRBV7-5 TGTGTCAGAAGCGGATGGCGGTTCGGTACCGCCTACGAGCAGTACTTC CVRSGWRFGTAYEQYF
TRBJ1-5 TRBD1 . TRBV6-6 TGTGCCAGCAGTTCGACAGGGACCAATCAGCCCCAGCATTTT CASSSTGTNQPQHF
TRBJ2-5 TRBD2 . TRBV11-2 TGTGCCAGCAGCTCAGCGGGAGCGGCGGGAGAGACCCAGTACTTC CASSSAGAAGETQYF
TRBJ2-2 . . TRBV5-1 TGCGCCAGCAGCTTGATCGCAGGGACGGGTACCGGGGAGCTGTTTTTT CASSLIAGTGTGELFF
TRBJ2-2 TRBD2 once TRBV5-1 TGCGCCAGCAGCCCTCCGGGACTAGTAACCACCGGGGAGCTGTTTTTT CASSPPGLVTTGELFF
TRBJ1-2 . . TRBV27 TGTGCCAGCAGTTTATCGGGTACCCCCGCTCGCTACACCTTC CASSLSGTPARYTF
TRBJ2-7 TRBD1 . TRBV6-5 TGTGCCAGCAGTTACAGGGGCAGGGGGTACGAGCAGTACTTC CASSYRGRGYEQYF
TRBJ2-5 . once TRBV27 TGTGCCAGCAGCCTACAGGGACTCCCACAAGAGACCCAGTACTTC CASSLQGLPQETQYF
TRBJ1-1 TRBD1 . TRBV28 TGTGCCAGCAGCGAGGACAGGAAGAACACTGAAGCTTTCTTT CASSEDRKNTEAFF
TRBJ2-1 TRBD1 . TRBV5-1 TGCGCCAGCAGCCCGGGACAGTTATACAATGAGCAGTTCTTC CASSPGQLYNEQFF
TRBJ1-2 TRBD1 . TRBV7-8 TGTGCCAGCAGCCAAGGGCGAGAGGGGGCGTTTGGCTACACCTTC CASSQGREGAFGYTF
TRBJ2-3 . . TRBV29-1 TGCAGCGTTGGGGTAGGAACAGATACGCAGTATTTT CSVGVGTDTQYF
TRBJ2-7 . . TRBV5-1 TGCGCCAGCAGCTTTTTGACCGATGCGTCCTACGAGCAGTACTTC CASSFLTDASYEQYF
TRBJ2-1 . . TRBV12-5 TGTGCTAGTGGTTTGCTACCCGGGGCCTACAATGAGCAGTTCTTC CASGLLPGAYNEQFF
TRBJ2-1 . . TRBV5-1 TGCGCCAGCAGCTGGGGTCCAGGGACCAACAATGAGCAGTTCTTC CASSWGPGTNNEQFF
TRBJ2-2 . once TRBV7-2 TGTGCCAGCAGCTTAGATGGGGCCTCGAACACCGGGGAGCTGTTTTTT CASSLDGASNTGELFF
TRBJ2-1 TRBD2 . TRBV5-4 TGTGCCAGCAGCTTGGCGGGGACTAGCGCAAACAATGAGCAGTTCTTC CASSLAGTSANNEQFF
TRBJ1-3 TRBD1 few TRBV15 TGTGCCACCAGCACAGGACAGGGTAGACCTGGAAACACCATATATTTT CATSTGQGRPGNTIYF
TRBJ2-3 TRBD2 once TRBV4-1 TGCGCCAGCAGCCAAGAGCGAGCGGGGCCTAGCACAGATACGCAGTATTTT CASSQERAGPSTDTQYF
TRBJ2-3 . . TRBV5-6 TGTGCCAGCAGCTTCCAGACTACTCATAAGCAGGATACGCAGTATTTT CASSFQTTHKQDTQYF
TRBJ2-7 TRBD2 . TRBV5-1 TGCGCCAGCACCCCGACTAGCGGGGGTTACGAGCAGTACTTC CASTPTSGGYEQYF
TRBJ2-2 TRBD2 . TRBV5-1 TGCGCCAGCATGCGGGCGGGAGGCCGTGATACCGGGGAGCTGTTTTTT CASMRAGGRDTGELFF
TRBJ1-2 . . TRBV28 TGTGCCAGCAGGATGGTGGGGGCGCGAGGCTACACCTTC CASRMVGARGYTF
TRBJ2-7 TRBD2 . TRBV18 TGTGCCAGCTCACCGGGACTAGCGGGAGGTCAAGAGCAGTACTTC CASSPGLAGGQEQYF
TRBJ2-2 TRBD2 few TRBV11-3 TGTGCCAGCAGCATCCGACAGCGGGAGGGCCTAATGACCGGGGAGCTGTTTTTT CASSIRQREGLMTGELFF
TRBJ2-7 . . TRBV2 TGTGCCAGCAGTGTTAGGCCCCAGGGTGCCTACGAGCAGTACTTC CASSVRPQGAYEQYF
TRBJ2-5 . . TRBV5-1 TGCGCCAGCAGCTTGGTTAGTCGGGAGCAAGAGACCCAGTACTTC CASSLVSREQETQYF
TRBJ2-7 TRBD2 . TRBV2 TGTGCCAGCACGAGGGGGGGAGCGGGAGGGACCTACGAGCAGTACTTC CASTRGGAGGTYEQYF
TRBJ1-2 . . TRBV5-8 TGTGCCAGCAGCTTGTGGAGAACAGAAGTAGCTAACTATGGCTACACCTTC CASSLWRTEVANYGYTF
TRBJ2-2 . once TRBV7-2 TGTGCCAGCAGTCTGAACACCGGGGAGCTGTTTTTT CASSLNTGELFF
TRBJ2-1 . once TRBV11-2 TGTGCCAGCAGCTTCGGGACTGGCTACAATGAGCAGTTCTTC CASSFGTGYNEQFF